These T cell receptor beta chains were read from a single sample in a study of control samples from healthy donors and cancer patients. Method: immunoSEQ multiplex PCR; TCRdb's copy keeps in-frame clones and lacks some. This table holds about 180,000 clones, around 94% found once. Material for sequencing was blood. The receptor source for this set is a woman between 18 and 29 years old in good health. The CDR3 runs from the conserved cysteine through the conserved F or W. A D gene is named only where the DNA matches it firmly. Clone size is stated in some rows and not others, as once, few, many or a class when expanded.

j_gene	d_gene	v_gene	abundance	len	CDR3aa	CDR3nt
TRBJ1-2	TRBD1	TRBV20-1	.	14	CSASLDRGNYGYTF	TGCAGTGCTAGTCTGGACAGGGGGAACTATGGCTACACCTTC
TRBJ1-6	TRBD1	TRBV13	.	17	CASSLMIGRGPHSPLHF	TGTGCCAGCAGCTTAATGATCGGCAGGGGGCCCCACTCACCCCTCCACTTT
TRBJ2-3	.	TRBV5-6	.	14	CASSLGANRDTQYF	TGTGCCAGCAGCTTGGGGGCGAACAGAGATACGCAGTATTTT
TRBJ2-5	.	TRBV5-5	.	16	CASSLVGLTGWETQYF	TGTGCCAGCAGCTTGGTAGGGCTCACAGGGTGGGAGACCCAGTACTTC
TRBJ1-5	TRBD1	TRBV7-2	.	13	CASSPTTGIFQHF	TGTGCCAGCAGCCCGACGACAGGGATTTTCCAGCATTTT
TRBJ1-4	.	TRBV18	.	13	CASSPTGNEKLFF	TGTGCCAGCTCACCAACGGGTAATGAAAAACTGTTTTTT
TRBJ1-5	.	TRBV7-2	.	13	CASSLDQNQPQHF	TGTGCCAGCAGCTTAGACCAGAATCAGCCCCAGCATTTT
TRBJ2-7	.	TRBV5-5	.	15	CASSLGQDSSYEQYF	TGTGCCAGCAGCTTGGGCCAGGACTCGTCCTACGAGCAGTACTTC
TRBJ1-1	.	TRBV29-1	.	11	CSVVPTTEAFF	TGCAGCGTTGTTCCCACCACTGAAGCTTTCTTT
TRBJ1-1	.	TRBV27	.	16	CASRKTLQGVNTEAFF	TGTGCCAGCAGAAAAACTTTACAGGGAGTAAACACTGAAGCTTTCTTT
TRBJ1-4	.	TRBV5-5	.	14	CASSLQGPNEKLFF	TGTGCCAGCAGCTTGCAGGGGCCCAATGAAAAACTGTTTTTT
TRBJ2-3	.	TRBV5-1	once	13	CASSLVGTDTQYF	TGCGCCAGCAGCTTGGTCGGGACAGATACGCAGTATTTT
TRBJ2-7	TRBD2	TRBV4-1	.	14	CASSQGAGVYEQYF	TGCGCCAGCAGCCAAGGGGCGGGAGTCTACGAGCAGTACTTC
TRBJ1-5	.	TRBV6-2/TRBV6-3	few	16	CASSYAGLYSNQPQHF	TGTGCCAGCAGTTACGCCGGATTATATAGCAATCAGCCCCAGCATTTT
TRBJ1-6	.	TRBV7-3	.	12	CASSDDGSPLHF	TGTGCCAGCAGCGATGATGGGTCACCCCTCCACTTT
TRBJ1-1	.	TRBV6-5	.	14	CASSYIPLAAEAFF	TGTGCCAGCAGTTACATTCCGCTGGCGGCTGAAGCTTTCTTT
TRBJ1-2	.	TRBV10-2	.	15	CASSGTADSNYGYTF	TGCGCCAGCAGTGGGACGGCTGATTCTAACTATGGCTACACCTTC
TRBJ1-5	.	TRBV19	.	13	CASGRARQQPQHF	TGTGCCAGCGGCAGGGCTCGACAACAGCCCCAGCATTTT
TRBJ2-3	.	TRBV27	.	13	CASSLALMDTQYF	TGTGCCAGCAGTTTGGCTTTAATGGATACGCAGTATTTT
TRBJ2-5	.	TRBV3-1/TRBV3-2	once	12	CASSLASETQYF	TGTGCCAGCAGCCTAGCGAGCGAGACCCAGTACTTC
TRBJ2-2	TRBD1	TRBV28	.	15	CASSTQGANTGELFF	TGTGCCAGCAGTACCCAGGGGGCGAACACCGGGGAGCTGTTTTTT
TRBJ1-3	.	TRBV7-2	.	16	CASSPLSLGSGNTIYF	TGTGCCAGCAGCCCCCTCTCCCTGGGCTCTGGAAACACCATATATTTT
TRBJ1-1	.	TRBV9	.	15	CASSVFPGVNTEAFF	TGTGCCAGCAGCGTATTTCCAGGGGTGAACACTGAAGCTTTCTTT
TRBJ2-7	TRBD2	TRBV24-1	.	14	CATSDLGGSGEQYF	TGTGCCACCAGTGATCTTGGCGGGAGTGGTGAGCAGTACTTC
TRBJ1-4	TRBD1	TRBV7-9	.	14	CASSSGQGNEKLFF	TGTGCCAGCAGCTCTGGACAGGGGAACGAAAAACTGTTTTTT
TRBJ1-5	TRBD1	TRBV10-3	.	13	CAIRDRYNQPQHF	TGTGCCATCAGGGACAGGTACAATCAGCCCCAGCATTTT
TRBJ2-7	.	TRBV6-5	.	15	CASSYVPGSSYEQYF	TGTGCCAGCAGTTACGTCCCAGGGTCCTCCTACGAGCAGTACTTC
TRBJ1-1	.	TRBV9	.	14	CASSVDVGNTEAFF	TGTGCCAGCAGCGTAGATGTGGGGAACACTGAAGCTTTCTTT
TRBJ1-5	.	TRBV6-5	.	13	CASRLYSNQPQHF	TGTGCCAGCAGATTGTATAGCAATCAGCCCCAGCATTTT
TRBJ2-5	.	TRBV3-1/TRBV3-2	.	15	CASSRPGTRQETQYF	TGTGCCAGCAGCCGTCCCGGGACTCGTCAAGAGACCCAGTACTTC
TRBJ1-1	.	TRBV19	.	13	CASSVSQNTEAFF	TGTGCCAGTAGTGTCTCACAGAACACTGAAGCTTTCTTT
TRBJ2-7	TRBD2	TRBV5-1	.	15	CASSLVSGTTYEQYF	TGCGCCAGCAGCTTGGTTAGCGGGACGACCTACGAGCAGTACTTC
TRBJ1-3	.	TRBV7-2	.	15	CASSLKLYSGNTIYF	TGTGCCAGCAGCTTAAAGCTGTACTCTGGAAACACCATATATTTT
TRBJ1-1	.	TRBV6-6	.	13	CASSATGNTEAFF	TGTGCCAGCAGCGCAACAGGGAACACTGAAGCTTTCTTT
TRBJ2-5	TRBD2	TRBV5-1	.	15	CASSTTVSGGKTQYF	TGCGCCAGCAGCACTACCGTTTCGGGAGGAAAGACCCAGTACTTC
TRBJ1-2	TRBD1	TRBV27	.	16	CASSLVGTGLNYGYTF	TGTGCCAGCAGTTTAGTCGGGACAGGGCTTAACTATGGCTACACCTTC
TRBJ1-2	.	TRBV6-5	.	15	CASIGWGSRNYGYTF	TGTGCCAGCATTGGGTGGGGTAGCCGAAACTATGGCTACACCTTC
TRBJ2-2	.	TRBV7-2	.	17	CASSSSPPRPNTGELFF	TGTGCCAGCAGCTCTAGTCCGCCGCGACCGAACACCGGGGAGCTGTTTTTT
TRBJ2-1	TRBD2	TRBV7-3	.	16	CASSSGVAGAYNEQFF	TGTGCCAGCAGCTCTGGGGTAGCGGGGGCCTACAATGAGCAGTTCTTC
TRBJ1-2	TRBD1	TRBV12-3/TRBV12-4	.	13	CASSPRGGEGYTF	TGTGCCAGCAGTCCCAGGGGGGGGGAAGGCTACACCTTC
TRBJ2-3	TRBD2	TRBV6-2/TRBV6-3	.	16	CASSSSSGQILRTQYF	TGTGCCAGCAGTTCCTCTAGCGGGCAGATCCTTCGGACGCAGTATTTT
TRBJ2-7	.	TRBV28	.	14	CASVPTAYPYEQYF	TGTGCCAGCGTACCGACAGCTTACCCCTACGAGCAGTACTTC
TRBJ1-1	.	TRBV10-3	.	14	CAIRAGTMNTEAFF	TGTGCCATCAGGGCAGGGACTATGAACACTGAAGCTTTCTTT
TRBJ2-2	TRBD1	TRBV18	.	16	CASSPRTGEYPGELFF	TGTGCCAGCTCACCTAGGACAGGGGAATACCCCGGGGAGCTGTTTTTT
TRBJ1-2	.	TRBV5-4	.	13	CASTRGGRDGYTF	TGTGCCAGCACCCGGGGGGGTAGGGATGGCTACACCTTC
TRBJ2-2	TRBD1	TRBV5-5	.	16	CASSLGQGANTGELFF	TGTGCCAGCAGCTTGGGACAGGGAGCTAACACCGGGGAGCTGTTTTTT
TRBJ1-2	TRBD1	TRBV12-3/TRBV12-4	.	13	CASSAGGAYGYTF	TGTGCCAGCAGCGCAGGGGGGGCCTATGGCTACACCTTC
TRBJ2-3	.	TRBV11-2	once	16	CASSLAGGISTDTQYF	TGTGCCAGCAGCTTAGCCGGCGGGATCAGCACAGATACGCAGTATTTT
TRBJ1-4	.	TRBV6-1	.	18	CASSEGAQRRGSNEKLFF	TGTGCCAGCAGTGAAGGGGCCCAGAGGCGGGGGAGTAATGAAAAACTGTTTTTT
TRBJ1-4	.	TRBV27	.	16	CASSFLTRGAGEKLFF	TGTGCCAGCAGTTTCCTAACGAGGGGGGCAGGCGAAAAACTGTTTTTT
TRBJ2-1	.	TRBV15	.	15	CATSRRGLEGNEQFF	TGTGCCACCAGCAGACGGGGGCTAGAAGGCAATGAGCAGTTCTTC
TRBJ2-7	.	TRBV4-3	.	13	CASSQFRGNEQYF	TGCGCCAGCAGCCAATTCCGGGGTAACGAGCAGTACTTC
TRBJ1-1	.	TRBV12-3/TRBV12-4	.	12	CASSESGAEAFF	TGTGCCAGCTCTGAGTCGGGGGCTGAAGCTTTCTTT